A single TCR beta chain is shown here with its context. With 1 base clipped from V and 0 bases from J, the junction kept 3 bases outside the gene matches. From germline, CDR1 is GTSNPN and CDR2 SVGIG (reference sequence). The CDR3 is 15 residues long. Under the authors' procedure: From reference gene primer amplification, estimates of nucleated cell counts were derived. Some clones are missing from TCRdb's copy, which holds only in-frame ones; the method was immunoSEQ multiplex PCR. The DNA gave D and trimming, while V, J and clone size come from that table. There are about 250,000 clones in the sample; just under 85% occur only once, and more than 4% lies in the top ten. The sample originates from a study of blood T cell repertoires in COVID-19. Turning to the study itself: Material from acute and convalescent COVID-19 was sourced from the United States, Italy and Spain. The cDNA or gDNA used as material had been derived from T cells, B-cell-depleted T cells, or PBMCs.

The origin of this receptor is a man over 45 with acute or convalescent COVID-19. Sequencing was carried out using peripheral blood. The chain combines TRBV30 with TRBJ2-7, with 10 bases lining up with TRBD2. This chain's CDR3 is CAWSAGLAASYEQYF. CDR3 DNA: TGTGCCTGGAGTGCAGGACTAGCGGCCTCCTACGAGCAGTACTTC.